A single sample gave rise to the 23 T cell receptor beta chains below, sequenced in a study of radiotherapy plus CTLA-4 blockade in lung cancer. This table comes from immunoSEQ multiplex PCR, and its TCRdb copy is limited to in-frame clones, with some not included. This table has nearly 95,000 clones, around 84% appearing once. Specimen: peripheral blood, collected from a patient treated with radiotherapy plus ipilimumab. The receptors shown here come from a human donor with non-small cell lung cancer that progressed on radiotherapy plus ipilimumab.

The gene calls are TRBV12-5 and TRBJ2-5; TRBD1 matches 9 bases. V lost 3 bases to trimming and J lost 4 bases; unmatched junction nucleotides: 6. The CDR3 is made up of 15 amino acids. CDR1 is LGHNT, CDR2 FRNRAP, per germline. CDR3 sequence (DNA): TGTGCTAGTGGTTTAGGGGACAGGGTATCAGAGACCCAGTACTTC. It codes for CASGLGDRVSETQYF. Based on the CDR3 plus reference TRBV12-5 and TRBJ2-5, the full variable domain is DARVTQTPRHKVTEMGQEVTMRCQPILGHNTVFWYRQTMMQGLELLAYFRNRAPLDDSGMPKDRFSAEMPDATLATLKIQPSEPRDSAVYFCASGLGDRVSETQYFGPGTRLLVL.

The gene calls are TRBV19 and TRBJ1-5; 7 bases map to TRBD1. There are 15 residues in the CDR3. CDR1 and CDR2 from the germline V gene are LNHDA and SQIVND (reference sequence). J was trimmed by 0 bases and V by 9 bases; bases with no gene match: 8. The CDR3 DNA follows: TGTGCCAGCGTCCGGGACAGCTTTAGCAATCAGCCCCAGCATTTT. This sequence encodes CASVRDSFSNQPQHF.

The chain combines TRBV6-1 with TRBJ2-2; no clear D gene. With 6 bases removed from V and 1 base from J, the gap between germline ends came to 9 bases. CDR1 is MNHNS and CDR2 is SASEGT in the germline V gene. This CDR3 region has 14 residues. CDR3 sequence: CASRSDWNTGELFF. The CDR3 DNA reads TGTGCCAGCAGAAGTGACTGGAACACCGGGGAGCTGTTTTTT.

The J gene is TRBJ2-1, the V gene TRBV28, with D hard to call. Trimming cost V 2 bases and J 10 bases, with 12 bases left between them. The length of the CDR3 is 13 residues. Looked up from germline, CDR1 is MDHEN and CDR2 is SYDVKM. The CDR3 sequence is CASSLGLREEQFF. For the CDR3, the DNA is TGTGCCAGCAGTTTAGGGTTAAGGGAAGAGCAGTTCTTC. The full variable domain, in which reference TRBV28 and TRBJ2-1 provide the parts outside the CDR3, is DVKVTQSSRYLVKRTGEKVFLECVQDMDHENMFWYRQDPGLGLRLIYFSYDVKMKEKGDIPEGYSVSREKKERFSLILESASTNQTSMYLCASSLGLREEQFFGPGTRLTVL.

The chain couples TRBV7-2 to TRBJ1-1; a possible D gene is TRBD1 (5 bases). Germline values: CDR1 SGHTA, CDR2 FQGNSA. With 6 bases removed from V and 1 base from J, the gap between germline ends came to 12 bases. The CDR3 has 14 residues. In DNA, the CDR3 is TGTGCCAGCAGGCCTGACAGAACGAACACTGAAGCTTTCTTT. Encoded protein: CASRPDRTNTEAFF.

The CDR3 protein is CASSPGLEKTQYF. CDR3 sequence (DNA): TGTGCCAGCAGCCCGGGACTAGAAAAGACCCAGTACTTC. The genes are TRBV6-5 and TRBJ2-5, with 8 bases that match TRBD2. Germline trimming cut 6 bases from V and 6 bases from J; bases unmatched to any gene: 6. This CDR3 comprises 13 residues. Germline V lookup: CDR1 MNHEY, CDR2 SVGAGI.

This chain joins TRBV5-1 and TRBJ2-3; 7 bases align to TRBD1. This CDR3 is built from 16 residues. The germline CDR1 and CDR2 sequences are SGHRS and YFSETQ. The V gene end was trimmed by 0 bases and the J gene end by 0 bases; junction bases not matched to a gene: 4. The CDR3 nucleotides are TGCGCCAGCAGCTTGGGAGGGGGCTCTAGCACAGATACGCAGTATTTT. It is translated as CASSLGGGSSTDTQYF.

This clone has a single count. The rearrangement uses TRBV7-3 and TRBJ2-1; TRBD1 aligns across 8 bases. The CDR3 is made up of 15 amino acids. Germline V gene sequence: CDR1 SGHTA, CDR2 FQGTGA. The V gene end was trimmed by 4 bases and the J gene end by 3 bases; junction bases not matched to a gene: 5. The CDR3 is CASSSGTGDYNEQFF. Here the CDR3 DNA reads TGTGCCAGCAGCTCCGGGACAGGCGACTACAATGAGCAGTTCTTC.

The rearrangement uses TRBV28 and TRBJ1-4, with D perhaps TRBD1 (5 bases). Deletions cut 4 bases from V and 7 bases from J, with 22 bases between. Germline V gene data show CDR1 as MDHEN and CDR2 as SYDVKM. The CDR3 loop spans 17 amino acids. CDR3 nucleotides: TGTGCCAGCAGTTCGGCCGCCTTCGGGGCGCCAGGTGAAAAACTGTTTTTT. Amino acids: CASSSAAFGAPGEKLFF.

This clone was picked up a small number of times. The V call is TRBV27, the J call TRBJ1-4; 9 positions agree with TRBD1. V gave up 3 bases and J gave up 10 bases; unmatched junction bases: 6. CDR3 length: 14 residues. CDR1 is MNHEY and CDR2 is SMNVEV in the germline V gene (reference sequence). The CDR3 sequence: CASSFLDRGGKLFF. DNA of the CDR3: TGTGCCAGCAGTTTCTTGGACAGGGGTGGAAAACTGTTTTTT.

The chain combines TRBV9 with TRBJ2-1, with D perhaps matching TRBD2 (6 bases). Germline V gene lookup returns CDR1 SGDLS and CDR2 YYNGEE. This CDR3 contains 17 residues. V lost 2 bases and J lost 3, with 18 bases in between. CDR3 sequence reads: CASSVSSAGKGYNEQFF. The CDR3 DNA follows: TGTGCCAGCAGCGTTAGCAGCGCGGGGAAGGGCTACAATGAGCAGTTCTTC.

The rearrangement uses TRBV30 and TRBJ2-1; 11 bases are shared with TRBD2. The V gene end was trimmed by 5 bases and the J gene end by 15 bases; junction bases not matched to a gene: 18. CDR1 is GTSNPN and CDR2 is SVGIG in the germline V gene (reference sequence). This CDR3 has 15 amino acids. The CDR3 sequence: CAWAKLAGEVSDAFF. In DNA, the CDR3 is TGTGCCTGGGCTAAACTAGCGGGAGAGGTCTCAGATGCGTTCTTC.

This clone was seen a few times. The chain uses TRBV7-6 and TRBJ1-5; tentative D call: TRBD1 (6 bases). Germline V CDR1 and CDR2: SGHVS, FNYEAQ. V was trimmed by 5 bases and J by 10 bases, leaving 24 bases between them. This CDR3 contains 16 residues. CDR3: CASSPGGGRISEPQHF. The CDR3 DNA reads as TGTGCCAGCAGCCCTGGTGGGGGGCGAATATCAGAACCCCAGCATTTT.

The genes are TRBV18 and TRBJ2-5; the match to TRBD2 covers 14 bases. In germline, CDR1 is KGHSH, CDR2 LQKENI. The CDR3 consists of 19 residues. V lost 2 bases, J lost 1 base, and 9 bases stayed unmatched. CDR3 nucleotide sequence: TGTGCCAGCTCACCATTAAGACCGGGACTAGCGGGGGTCCAAGAGACCCAGTACTTC. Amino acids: CASSPLRPGLAGVQETQYF.

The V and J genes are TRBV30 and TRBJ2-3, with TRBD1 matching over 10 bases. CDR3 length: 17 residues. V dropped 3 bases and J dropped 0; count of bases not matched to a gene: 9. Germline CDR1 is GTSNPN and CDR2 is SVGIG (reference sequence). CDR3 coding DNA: TGTGCCTGGAGCGACAGGGGGCGCGTGACTAGCACAGATACGCAGTATTTT. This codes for CAWSDRGRVTSTDTQYF.

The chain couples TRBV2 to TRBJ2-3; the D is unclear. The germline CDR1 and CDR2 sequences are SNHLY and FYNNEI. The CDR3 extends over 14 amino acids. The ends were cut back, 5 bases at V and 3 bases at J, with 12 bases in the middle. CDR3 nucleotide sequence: TGTGCCAGCAGTCCGACCCTGGGAACAGATACGCAGTATTTT. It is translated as CASSPTLGTDTQYF.

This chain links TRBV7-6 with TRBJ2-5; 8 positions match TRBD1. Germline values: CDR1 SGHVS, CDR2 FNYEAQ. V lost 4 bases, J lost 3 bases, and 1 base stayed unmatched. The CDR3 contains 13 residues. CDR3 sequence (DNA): TGTGCCAGCAGCTGGACAGGGAAAGAGACCCAGTACTTC. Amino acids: CASSWTGKETQYF.

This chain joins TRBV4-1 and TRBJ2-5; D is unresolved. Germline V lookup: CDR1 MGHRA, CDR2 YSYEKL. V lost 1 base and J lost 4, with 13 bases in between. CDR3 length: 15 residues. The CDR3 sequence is CASSQGQQSAETQYF. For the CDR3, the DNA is TGCGCCAGCAGCCAAGGGCAACAATCGGCAGAGACCCAGTACTTC.

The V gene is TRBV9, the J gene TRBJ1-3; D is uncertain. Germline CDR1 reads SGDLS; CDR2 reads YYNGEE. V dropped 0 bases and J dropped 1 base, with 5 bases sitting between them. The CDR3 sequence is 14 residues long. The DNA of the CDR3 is TGTGCCAGCAGCGTAGTAGGTTCTGGAAACACCATATATTTT. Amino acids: CASSVVGSGNTIYF.

The DNA for the CDR3 is TGTGCCTGGAGTCCGAACAGGAACACTGAAGCTTTCTTT. Amino acids: CAWSPNRNTEAFF. This rearrangement joins TRBV30 to TRBJ1-1, with D hard to call. The germline V and J ends were trimmed by 2 bases and 1 base, with 8 bases remaining between them. Germline CDR1 GTSNPN, CDR2 SVGIG (reference sequence). This CDR3 spans 13 amino acids.

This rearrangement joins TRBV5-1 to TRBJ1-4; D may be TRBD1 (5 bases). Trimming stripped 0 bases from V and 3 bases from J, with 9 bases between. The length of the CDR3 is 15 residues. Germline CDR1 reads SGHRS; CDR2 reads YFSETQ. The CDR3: CASSLERGANEKLFF. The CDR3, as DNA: TGCGCCAGCAGCTTGGAGCGGGGGGCTAATGAAAAACTGTTTTTT.

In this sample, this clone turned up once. The CDR3 sequence is CAWSVGQSYNEQFF. The DNA of the CDR3 is TGTGCCTGGAGTGTAGGTCAGTCCTACAATGAGCAGTTCTTC. This chain links TRBV30 with TRBJ2-1; D call uncertain. CDR3 length: 14 amino acids. The V and J ends lost 0 bases and 1 base respectively, with 7 bases between them. CDR1 GTSNPN and CDR2 SVGIG come from the germline V gene (reference sequence).

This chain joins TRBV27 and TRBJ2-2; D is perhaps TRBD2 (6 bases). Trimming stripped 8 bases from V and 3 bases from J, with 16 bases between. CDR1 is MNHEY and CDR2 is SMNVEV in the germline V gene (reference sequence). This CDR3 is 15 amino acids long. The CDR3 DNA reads TGTGCCAGCTCAGATCCTCGGGGGTACACCGGGGAGCTGTTTTTT. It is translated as CASSDPRGYTGELFF.